The clone carrying this TCR beta chain was counted once. This sample is drawn from a study of cytomegalovirus exposure and HLA in healthy donors. PCR was performed using 60 Vbeta and 13 Jbeta primers. Profiling relied on immunoSEQ multiplex PCR, and the TCRdb table lists in-frame clones only, not all of them. This table has fewer than 150,000 clones, roughly 79% appearing once. The CDR3 runs to 18 residues. Trimming pared 2 bases from V and 0 bases from J, leaving 18 bases between. CDR1 and CDR2 from the germline V gene are ENHRY and SYGVKD. The rearrangement uses TRBV10-3 and TRBJ2-3; D not resolved. The specimen was PBMCs. This TCR came from a male donor in good health and CMV-seronegative. CDR3 sequence (DNA): TGTGCCATCAGTGAGCGTCGTGTTGGCTCGCCAAGCACAGATACGCAGTATTTT. This translates into CAISERRVGSPSTDTQYF.